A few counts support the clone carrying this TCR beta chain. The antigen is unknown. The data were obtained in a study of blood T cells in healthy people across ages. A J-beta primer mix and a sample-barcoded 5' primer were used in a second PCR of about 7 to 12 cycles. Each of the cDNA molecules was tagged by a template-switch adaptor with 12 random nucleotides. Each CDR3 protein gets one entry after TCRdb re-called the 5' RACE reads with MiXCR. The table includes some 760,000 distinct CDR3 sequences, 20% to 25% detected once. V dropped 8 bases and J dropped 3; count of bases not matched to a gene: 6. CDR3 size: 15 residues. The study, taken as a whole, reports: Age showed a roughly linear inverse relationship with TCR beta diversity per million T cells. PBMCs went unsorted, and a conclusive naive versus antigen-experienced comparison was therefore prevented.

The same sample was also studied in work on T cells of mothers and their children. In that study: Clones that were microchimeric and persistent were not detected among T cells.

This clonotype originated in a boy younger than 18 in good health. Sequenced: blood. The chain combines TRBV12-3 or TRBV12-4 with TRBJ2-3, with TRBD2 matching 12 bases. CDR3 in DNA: TGTGCCAGCCTGACTAGCGGGAGAGAAACAGATACGCAGTATTTT. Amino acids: CASLTSGRETDTQYF.